The rows below give T cell receptor beta chains drawn from one sample of a study of blood T cell dynamics during melanoma immunotherapy. Assay: immunoSEQ multiplex PCR; the TCRdb copy retains only in-frame clones and omits some. The sample lists 10,000 to 13,000 clones, less than 90% occurring once. The sample was blood, taken from a patient treated with checkpoint blockade. The receptors were sampled from a human donor with melanoma. Both conserved end residues are part of each CDR3. The order of the fields is V gene, CDR3 length, D gene, J gene, clone size, CDR3 DNA, CDR3 protein. D genes are given only for firm matches. Only part of the rows carry a size: once, few, many, or a class if the clone is expanded.

v_call: TRBV6-5; cdr3_length: 15; d_call: NA; j_call: TRBJ2-5; clone_size: NA; cdr3_nt: TGTGCCAGCAGTTACGGGATACAGTCGGCGGAGACCCAGTACTTC; cdr3_aa: CASSYGIQSAETQYF
v_call: TRBV2; cdr3_length: 14; d_call: TRBD1; j_call: TRBJ2-7; clone_size: NA; cdr3_nt: TGTGCCAGCAGTGAAGGAGACAGGGTATACGAGCAGTACTTC; cdr3_aa: CASSEGDRVYEQYF
v_call: TRBV6-5; cdr3_length: 14; d_call: TRBD1; j_call: TRBJ1-4; clone_size: NA; cdr3_nt: TGTGCCAGCAGTTCAGGGGGTAACGATGAAAAACTGTTTTTT; cdr3_aa: CASSSGGNDEKLFF
v_call: TRBV7-8; cdr3_length: 15; d_call: NA; j_call: TRBJ2-5; clone_size: NA; cdr3_nt: TGTGCCAGCAGCTTAGGAAGGACGGGCCAAGAGACCCAGTACTTC; cdr3_aa: CASSLGRTGQETQYF
v_call: TRBV4-1; cdr3_length: 16; d_call: NA; j_call: TRBJ1-4; clone_size: NA; cdr3_nt: TGCGCCAGCAGCCAAGAAGTACGGGGTATCAGCGAAAAACTGTTTTTT; cdr3_aa: CASSQEVRGISEKLFF
v_call: TRBV7-2; cdr3_length: 13; d_call: NA; j_call: TRBJ2-5; clone_size: NA; cdr3_nt: TGTGCCAGCAGCTTATATCAGCAAGAGACCCAGTACTTC; cdr3_aa: CASSLYQQETQYF
v_call: TRBV5-6; cdr3_length: 16; d_call: TRBD1; j_call: TRBJ2-2; clone_size: NA; cdr3_nt: TGTGCCAGCAGCCGTCCCGGGACAGGGCAAGGCGGGGAGCTGTTTTTT; cdr3_aa: CASSRPGTGQGGELFF
v_call: TRBV6-1; cdr3_length: 12; d_call: NA; j_call: TRBJ2-3; clone_size: NA; cdr3_nt: TGTGCCAGCAGTGGGAGCACAGATACGCAGTATTTT; cdr3_aa: CASSGSTDTQYF
v_call: TRBV29-1; cdr3_length: 13; d_call: TRBD1; j_call: TRBJ2-2; clone_size: NA; cdr3_nt: TGCAGCGCTCGGACAGGGGGGGCCGGGGAGCTGTTTTTT; cdr3_aa: CSARTGGAGELFF
v_call: TRBV4-3; cdr3_length: 16; d_call: NA; j_call: TRBJ2-6; clone_size: NA; cdr3_nt: TGCGCCAGCAGCCCTGATAGTACCTCTGGGGCCAACGTCCTGACTTTC; cdr3_aa: CASSPDSTSGANVLTF
v_call: TRBV7-2; cdr3_length: 14; d_call: NA; j_call: TRBJ1-1; clone_size: few; cdr3_nt: TGTGCCAGCAGCATCGAAACAGGGCGCACTGAAGCTTTCTTT; cdr3_aa: CASSIETGRTEAFF
v_call: TRBV12-5; cdr3_length: 13; d_call: NA; j_call: TRBJ2-7; clone_size: NA; cdr3_nt: TGTGCTAGTGGCCCGGACAACTCCTACGAGCAGTACTTC; cdr3_aa: CASGPDNSYEQYF
v_call: TRBV9; cdr3_length: 18; d_call: TRBD1; j_call: TRBJ1-2; clone_size: NA; cdr3_nt: TGTGCCAGCAGCGCTCAAGGGGGACAGGGGATTGTTTTGGGTGGCTACACCTTC; cdr3_aa: CASSAQGGQGIVLGGYTF
v_call: TRBV5-1; cdr3_length: 15; d_call: TRBD2; j_call: TRBJ2-1; clone_size: NA; cdr3_nt: TGCGCCAGCAGCTATGACCCTTTGGGAGGGAATGAGCAGTTCTTC; cdr3_aa: CASSYDPLGGNEQFF
v_call: TRBV7-9; cdr3_length: 14; d_call: NA; j_call: TRBJ2-3; clone_size: NA; cdr3_nt: TGTGCCAGCAGCTTAGTTCAAGGCACAGATACGCAGTATTTT; cdr3_aa: CASSLVQGTDTQYF
v_call: TRBV7-6; cdr3_length: 15; d_call: TRBD2; j_call: TRBJ2-7; clone_size: NA; cdr3_nt: TGTGCCAGCAGCCCGGCTAGCGGGGGGGCCTACGAGCAGTACTTC; cdr3_aa: CASSPASGGAYEQYF
v_call: TRBV19; cdr3_length: 15; d_call: NA; j_call: TRBJ1-5; clone_size: few; cdr3_nt: TGTGCCAGTAGTATAGATCGCGGTAGCAATCAGCCCCAGCATTTT; cdr3_aa: CASSIDRGSNQPQHF
v_call: TRBV5-3; cdr3_length: 14; d_call: NA; j_call: TRBJ1-1; clone_size: NA; cdr3_nt: TGTGCCAGAAGCTCCCTGGGGTGGCCCATGGCAGCTTTCTTT; cdr3_aa: CARSSLGWPMAAFF
v_call: TRBV6-5; cdr3_length: 16; d_call: TRBD2; j_call: TRBJ2-5; clone_size: NA; cdr3_nt: TGTGCCAGCAGTTACTCTGGGGGGGAAGCTCAAGAGACCCAGTACTTC; cdr3_aa: CASSYSGGEAQETQYF
v_call: TRBV19; cdr3_length: 13; d_call: NA; j_call: TRBJ1-2; clone_size: NA; cdr3_nt: TGTGCCAGTAGTATCAGGGAGGGCTATGGCTACACCTTC; cdr3_aa: CASSIREGYGYTF
v_call: TRBV6-6; cdr3_length: 14; d_call: NA; j_call: TRBJ2-2; clone_size: once; cdr3_nt: TGTGCCAGCAGTTACTCGCGAAACACCGGGGAGCTGTTTTTT; cdr3_aa: CASSYSRNTGELFF
v_call: TRBV19; cdr3_length: 14; d_call: NA; j_call: TRBJ1-2; clone_size: NA; cdr3_nt: TGTGCCAGTAGTATGCGACAGGCTGGGGATGGCTACACCTTC; cdr3_aa: CASSMRQAGDGYTF
v_call: TRBV27; cdr3_length: 17; d_call: NA; j_call: TRBJ2-3; clone_size: medium-sized; cdr3_nt: TGTGCCAGCAAAAGGTTGGCGGGGTCGGCCCTAGCAGATACGCAGTATTTT; cdr3_aa: CASKRLAGSALADTQYF
v_call: TRBV7-9; cdr3_length: 14; d_call: NA; j_call: TRBJ2-2; clone_size: NA; cdr3_nt: TGTGCCAGCAGCCTAACAGGGCTCACCGGGGAGCTGTTTTTT; cdr3_aa: CASSLTGLTGELFF
v_call: TRBV7-2; cdr3_length: 17; d_call: NA; j_call: TRBJ2-5; clone_size: NA; cdr3_nt: TGTGCCAGCAGCTTAGCTGGTGCGGCCGGAAATCAAGAGACCCAGTACTTC; cdr3_aa: CASSLAGAAGNQETQYF
v_call: TRBV6-6; cdr3_length: 12; d_call: NA; j_call: TRBJ1-1; clone_size: NA; cdr3_nt: TGTGCCAGCAGTTACGGACACACTGAAGCTTTCTTT; cdr3_aa: CASSYGHTEAFF
v_call: TRBV29-1; cdr3_length: 13; d_call: TRBD1; j_call: TRBJ2-5; clone_size: NA; cdr3_nt: TGCAGCGTTGAAACAGGGGGCGAAGAGACCCAGTACTTC; cdr3_aa: CSVETGGEETQYF
v_call: TRBV5-1; cdr3_length: 17; d_call: NA; j_call: TRBJ1-2; clone_size: few; cdr3_nt: TGCGCCAGCTCTCAGAAGGCCGCAAGTCACTCATACTATGGCTACACCTTC; cdr3_aa: CASSQKAASHSYYGYTF
v_call: TRBV21-1; cdr3_length: 17; d_call: NA; j_call: TRBJ2-2; clone_size: few; cdr3_nt: TGTGCCAGCAGCGAAAAGATTGGGCAGGTGAACACCGGGGAGCTGTTTTTT; cdr3_aa: CASSEKIGQVNTGELFF
v_call: TRBV25-1; cdr3_length: 16; d_call: TRBD1; j_call: TRBJ1-3; clone_size: NA; cdr3_nt: TGTGCCAGCAGTGAATTAACAGGGGTTGATGGAAACACCATATATTTT; cdr3_aa: CASSELTGVDGNTIYF
v_call: TRBV5-6; cdr3_length: 11; d_call: NA; j_call: TRBJ2-1; clone_size: NA; cdr3_nt: TGTGCCAGCACCGACTCCACGGGGCAGTTCTTC; cdr3_aa: CASTDSTGQFF
v_call: TRBV6-5; cdr3_length: 15; d_call: TRBD1; j_call: TRBJ1-4; clone_size: NA; cdr3_nt: TGTGCCAGCAGTGGGGGGACAGGGGCGGTTGAAAAACTGTTTTTT; cdr3_aa: CASSGGTGAVEKLFF
v_call: TRBV7-3; cdr3_length: 20; d_call: TRBD2; j_call: TRBJ2-2; clone_size: NA; cdr3_nt: TGTGCCAGCAGCTTGGATGGGACTAGCGGGGGGCTTGCGAACACCGGGGAGCTGTTTTTT; cdr3_aa: CASSLDGTSGGLANTGELFF
v_call: TRBV9; cdr3_length: 15; d_call: NA; j_call: TRBJ1-3; clone_size: once; cdr3_nt: TGTGCCAGCAGTCCCCGACTGAGCTCTGGAAACACCATATATTTT; cdr3_aa: CASSPRLSSGNTIYF
v_call: TRBV6-5; cdr3_length: 15; d_call: TRBD2; j_call: TRBJ2-1; clone_size: NA; cdr3_nt: TGTGCCAGCAGTTACTCAGGAGCGGGGGCAGTCGAGCAGTTCTTC; cdr3_aa: CASSYSGAGAVEQFF
v_call: TRBV9; cdr3_length: 15; d_call: TRBD1; j_call: TRBJ1-1; clone_size: NA; cdr3_nt: TGTGCCAGCAGCGTAGCAGGGGGGGCGGGCACTGAAGCTTTCTTT; cdr3_aa: CASSVAGGAGTEAFF
v_call: TRBV7-3; cdr3_length: 16; d_call: TRBD2; j_call: TRBJ2-2; clone_size: NA; cdr3_nt: TGTGCCAGCAGCCCAGCGGGGGGGGCTGGTACCGGGGAGCTGTTTTTT; cdr3_aa: CASSPAGGAGTGELFF
v_call: TRBV4-1; cdr3_length: 15; d_call: NA; j_call: TRBJ1-5; clone_size: NA; cdr3_nt: TGCGCCAGCAGTGAACCCGGGGCACGAGGGCAGCCCCAGCATTTT; cdr3_aa: CASSEPGARGQPQHF
v_call: TRBV7-9; cdr3_length: 13; d_call: NA; j_call: TRBJ2-3; clone_size: NA; cdr3_nt: TGTGCCAGCAGCCAAGAATACACAGATACGCAGTATTTT; cdr3_aa: CASSQEYTDTQYF
v_call: TRBV6-1; cdr3_length: 15; d_call: NA; j_call: TRBJ2-1; clone_size: NA; cdr3_nt: TGTGCCAGCAGTGAATGGGGGGGGGCCGGGGATGAGCAGTTCTTC; cdr3_aa: CASSEWGGAGDEQFF
v_call: TRBV5-6; cdr3_length: 13; d_call: NA; j_call: TRBJ1-1; clone_size: NA; cdr3_nt: TGTGCCAGCAGCTTGGGGGAGGGGACTGAAGCTTTCTTT; cdr3_aa: CASSLGEGTEAFF
v_call: TRBV14; cdr3_length: 15; d_call: NA; j_call: TRBJ2-7; clone_size: NA; cdr3_nt: TGTGCCAGCAGCCAAGATTATGGATCTATATACGAGCAGTACTTC; cdr3_aa: CASSQDYGSIYEQYF
v_call: TRBV19; cdr3_length: 14; d_call: TRBD2; j_call: TRBJ2-1; clone_size: NA; cdr3_nt: TGTGCCAGTAACCCGGGACTAGCTAACGGTGAGCAGTTCTTC; cdr3_aa: CASNPGLANGEQFF
v_call: TRBV19; cdr3_length: 15; d_call: NA; j_call: TRBJ1-2; clone_size: NA; cdr3_nt: TGTGCCAGTCGCTCCAGTGACAAGCCTAACTATGGCTACACCTTC; cdr3_aa: CASRSSDKPNYGYTF
v_call: TRBV29-1; cdr3_length: 12; d_call: NA; j_call: TRBJ2-7; clone_size: NA; cdr3_nt: TGCAGCGTTTCGGTCCGTACCTACGAGCAGTACTTC; cdr3_aa: CSVSVRTYEQYF
v_call: TRBV2; cdr3_length: 16; d_call: NA; j_call: TRBJ1-1; clone_size: NA; cdr3_nt: TGTGCCAGCTCGCTTGCCACGGACCCACTGAACACTGAAGCTTTCTTT; cdr3_aa: CASSLATDPLNTEAFF
v_call: TRBV6-6; cdr3_length: 14; d_call: TRBD1; j_call: TRBJ1-2; clone_size: NA; cdr3_nt: TGTGCCAGCAGTGGACAGGGCTCTAACTATGGCTACACCTTC; cdr3_aa: CASSGQGSNYGYTF
v_call: TRBV6-5; cdr3_length: 14; d_call: NA; j_call: TRBJ1-2; clone_size: few; cdr3_nt: TGTGCCAGCAGTTACGGCCGGGCGCTGGGTGGCTACACCTTC; cdr3_aa: CASSYGRALGGYTF
v_call: TRBV5-1; cdr3_length: 13; d_call: TRBD1; j_call: TRBJ2-5; clone_size: NA; cdr3_nt: TGCGCCAGCAGCCGGACAGGGGAAGAGACCCAGTACTTC; cdr3_aa: CASSRTGEETQYF
v_call: TRBV7-2; cdr3_length: 18; d_call: TRBD1; j_call: TRBJ2-5; clone_size: NA; cdr3_nt: TGTGCCAGCAGCTTAGATCCCCTTCGGACAGGGGGCGGTAAGACCCAGTACTTC; cdr3_aa: CASSLDPLRTGGGKTQYF
v_call: TRBV29-1; cdr3_length: 11; d_call: NA; j_call: TRBJ2-7; clone_size: NA; cdr3_nt: TGCAGCGTTGGACAGACCTACGAGCAGTACTTC; cdr3_aa: CSVGQTYEQYF
v_call: TRBV7-2; cdr3_length: 14; d_call: NA; j_call: TRBJ1-2; clone_size: NA; cdr3_nt: TGTGCCAGCAGCTTATACGGCGGAACGAATGGCTACACCTTC; cdr3_aa: CASSLYGGTNGYTF
v_call: TRBV29-1; cdr3_length: 13; d_call: NA; j_call: TRBJ2-7; clone_size: NA; cdr3_nt: TGCAGCGCCGAACGGGACGGGACCTACGAGCAGTACTTC; cdr3_aa: CSAERDGTYEQYF
v_call: TRBV19; cdr3_length: 15; d_call: TRBD1; j_call: TRBJ2-3; clone_size: NA; cdr3_nt: TGTGCCAGTAGTTATGGGGGACAGGGTTTAGATACGCAGTATTTT; cdr3_aa: CASSYGGQGLDTQYF
v_call: TRBV7-6; cdr3_length: 13; d_call: TRBD1; j_call: TRBJ2-3; clone_size: NA; cdr3_nt: TGTGCCAGCAGCCCAAACAGGGGAGATACGCAGTATTTT; cdr3_aa: CASSPNRGDTQYF